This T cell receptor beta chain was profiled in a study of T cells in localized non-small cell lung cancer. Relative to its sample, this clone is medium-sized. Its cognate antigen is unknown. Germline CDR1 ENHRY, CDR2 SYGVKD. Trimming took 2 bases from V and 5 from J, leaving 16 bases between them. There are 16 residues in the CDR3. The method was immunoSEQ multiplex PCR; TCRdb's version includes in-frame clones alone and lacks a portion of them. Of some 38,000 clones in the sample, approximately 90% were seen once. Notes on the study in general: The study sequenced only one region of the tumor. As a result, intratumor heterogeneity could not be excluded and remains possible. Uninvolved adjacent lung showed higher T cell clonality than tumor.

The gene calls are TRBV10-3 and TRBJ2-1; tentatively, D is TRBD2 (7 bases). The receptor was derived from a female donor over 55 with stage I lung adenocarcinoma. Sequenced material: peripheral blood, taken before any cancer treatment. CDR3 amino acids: CAISEPGGPADNEQFF. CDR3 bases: TGTGCCATCAGTGAGCCCGGGGGGCCGGCCGACAATGAGCAGTTCTTC.